Following are 17 T cell receptor beta chains from one sample sequenced in a study of T cell repertoires in cytomegalovirus infection. TCRdb fed the reads into MiXCR, producing one record per CDR3 protein. The table shows 550,000 to 850,000 distinct CDR3 sequences, with 30% to 40% occurring only once. These TCRs' antigens remain unknown. The sequenced sample was cultured PBMCs, obtained from culture after CMV antigen stimulation. Receptors originate from a human donor in good health (CMV status not recorded). Some clones in this sample may be carry-over from other donors' samples.

V gene TRBV12-3 or TRBV12-4 combines with J gene TRBJ1-5, with 8 bases that match TRBD1. The trim removed 2 bases at V and 4 bases at J, leaving 4 bases unmatched. This CDR3 has 15 amino acids. The CDR3: CASSLLDRANQPQHF. The CDR3 DNA is TGTGCCAGCAGTTTATTGGACAGGGCTAATCAGCCCCAGCATTTT.

The chain is built from TRBV3-1 and TRBJ2-5; D gene unclear. V was shortened by 4 bases and J by 6 bases, with 9 bases between the two germline ends. Germline values: CDR1 LGHDT, CDR2 YNNKEL (reference sequence). This CDR3 has 12 residues. The CDR3, as DNA: TGTGCCAGCAGCCCGCCCTTGCAGACCCAGTACTTC. This sequence encodes CASSPPLQTQYF.

The chain combines TRBV5-1 with TRBJ1-2, with TRBD1 identical over 8 bases. CDR1 and CDR2 (germline): SGHRS, YFSETQ. Trimming took 1 base from V and 6 from J; bases not matched to a gene: 5. The CDR3 length is 14 residues. The CDR3 sequence: CASSLRTGTDGYTF. The CDR3, as DNA: TGCGCCAGCAGCTTGAGGACAGGGACTGATGGCTACACCTTC.

The rearrangement joins TRBV6-2 or TRBV6-3 to TRBJ2-3, with TRBD2 matching 14 bases. The V segment lost 6 bases and the J segment 5 bases; nucleotides outside the gene matches: 10. Per germline, CDR1 MNHEY and CDR2 SVGEGT. This CDR3 is 17 amino acids long. The chain's CDR3 is CASRTSTSGRARDTQYF. The CDR3 nucleotides are TGTGCCAGCAGGACGTCGACTAGCGGGAGGGCCAGAGATACGCAGTATTTT.

In its sample, this clonotype was seen a few times. V usage is TRBV15 and J usage is TRBJ1-5, with D possibly matching TRBD1 (6 bases). The CDR3 is made up of 15 amino acids. Germline loops: CDR1 LNHNV, CDR2 YYDKDF (reference sequence). The V gene lost 4 bases and the J gene lost 7 bases, with 17 bases spanning the gap. DNA for the CDR3: TGTGCCACCAGCACTGGGGCGGACAGTGGCCAGCCCCAGCATTTT. Protein sequence: CATSTGADSGQPQHF.

The CDR3 loop is CSAPMGSGPYNEQFF. The DNA of the CDR3 is TGCAGTGCTCCTATGGGTAGCGGCCCCTACAATGAGCAGTTCTTC. The chain links TRBV20-1 to TRBJ2-1; possibly TRBD2 for D (6 bases). Germline CDR1 and CDR2: DFQATT and SNEGSKA (reference sequence). The V end lost 5 bases, the J end lost 2 bases, and 16 bases lay between the germline ends. The length of the CDR3 is 15 residues.

This chain connects TRBV6-5 to TRBJ1-1; possible D gene TRBD1, 6 bases. V lost 6 bases, J lost 7 bases, and 12 bases lay in between. This CDR3 is 12 amino acids long. The germline CDR1 and CDR2 sequences are MNHEY and SVGAGI. The chain's CDR3 is CASRRGGYEAFF. The DNA for the CDR3 is TGTGCCAGCAGGAGAGGGGGGTATGAAGCTTTCTTT.

J is TRBJ2-7 and V is TRBV7-6, with D possibly matching TRBD2 (5 bases). CDR3 size: 15 residues. Germline lookup yields CDR1 SGHVS and CDR2 FNYEAQ. The ends were cut back, 1 base at V and 4 bases at J, with 14 bases in the middle. The CDR3 loop reads CASSLERATTYEQYF. The CDR3 DNA follows: TGTGCCAGCAGCTTAGAGAGGGCTACTACTTACGAGCAGTACTTC.

This clonotype was seen many times. The chain uses TRBV7-2 and TRBJ2-5; D ambiguous. This CDR3 comprises 14 residues. Trimming took off 4 bases at V and 7 bases at J, with 16 bases between the two ends. CDR1 and CDR2 (germline): SGHTA, FQGNSA. The CDR3 is CASSSDLNYRTQYF. The CDR3 region has the DNA TGTGCCAGCAGCTCGGATTTAAACTATCGGACCCAGTACTTC.

This clonotype was counted only a few times. This chain links TRBV19 with TRBJ2-7; no reliable D call. Germline values: CDR1 LNHDA, CDR2 SQIVND (reference sequence). This CDR3 has 15 residues. Trimming removed 5 bases at V and 2 bases at J, with 16 bases between. The DNA for the CDR3 is TGTGCCAGTAGTCCAGGTGGTGGAGCCACCTACGAGCAGTACTTC. Residues: CASSPGGGATYEQYF.

This chain joins TRBV19 and TRBJ1-5, with 7 bases that match TRBD1. This CDR3 comprises 16 residues. The germline CDR1 and CDR2 sequences are LNHDA and SQIVND (reference sequence). The trim removed 3 bases at V and 2 bases at J, leaving 7 bases unmatched. The CDR3 protein is CASSMTGTTGNQPQHF. CDR3 bases: TGTGCCAGTAGTATGACAGGGACCACGGGCAATCAGCCCCAGCATTTT.

The V gene is TRBV11-2, the J gene TRBJ1-3, with D tentatively TRBD1 (6 bases). Germline CDR1 reads SGHAT; CDR2 reads FQNNGV. V lost 2 bases, J lost 6 bases, and 14 bases lay in between. This CDR3 has 15 residues. This CDR3 is CASSLTGAILNTIYF. Here the CDR3 DNA reads TGTGCCAGCAGCTTAACGGGGGCCATACTAAACACCATATATTTT. Complete variable domain (other parts from reference TRBV11-2 and TRBJ1-3): EAGVAQSPRYKIIEKRQSVAFWCNPISGHATLYWYQQILGQGPKLLIQFQNNGVVDDSQLPKDRFSAERLKGVDSTLKIQPAKLEDSAVYLCASSLTGAILNTIYFGEGSWLTVV.

This clonotype appeared a few times. The chain joins TRBV7-2 to TRBJ2-7, with D unresolved. The CDR3 sequence is 14 residues long. Germline V gene sequence: CDR1 SGHTA, CDR2 FQGNSA. Trimming cost V 2 bases and J 4 bases, with 12 bases left between them. This CDR3 reads CASSLRPLGYEQYF. CDR3 nucleotide sequence: TGTGCCAGCAGCTTAAGGCCCCTGGGGTACGAGCAGTACTTC.

The chain employs TRBV6-1 and TRBJ1-5; D remains ambiguous. The V and J ends lost 6 bases and 5 bases respectively, with 14 bases between them. Germline values: CDR1 MNHNS, CDR2 SASEGT. This CDR3 comprises 14 residues. CDR3 in DNA: TGTGCCAGCAGCCCGAACGGGAAAGATCAGCCCCAGCATTTT. It codes for CASSPNGKDQPQHF.

The CDR3 DNA is TGCGCCAGCAGCTCAGGGAGTAGCTCCTATAATTCACCCCTCCACTTT. This sequence encodes CASSSGSSSYNSPLHF. The chain employs TRBV4-1 and TRBJ1-6; possible D gene TRBD1, 5 bases. The V gene lost 5 bases and the J gene lost 0 bases, with 11 bases spanning the gap. The CDR3 length is 16 residues. Germline V gene lookup returns CDR1 MGHRA and CDR2 YSYEKL.

This clonotype came up a few times. V and J are TRBV27 and TRBJ1-6; 7 bases agree with TRBD1. Germline V gives CDR1 MNHEY, CDR2 SMNVEV (reference sequence). Trimming at V came to 4 bases and at J to 0 bases, leaving 3 bases not matched to a gene. The CDR3 sequence is 16 residues long. CDR3 nucleotide sequence: TGTGCCAGCAGTTCGACAGGGAACTCCTATAATTCACCCCTCCACTTT. Amino acids: CASSSTGNSYNSPLHF.

This clonotype showed up many times. The rearrangement links TRBV7-2 to TRBJ1-2; TRBD1 aligns across 7 bases. With 6 bases clipped from V and 4 bases from J, the junction kept 8 bases outside the gene matches. From germline, CDR1 is SGHTA and CDR2 FQGNSA. The CDR3 is 14 residues long. The CDR3 DNA reads TGTGCCAGCAGACCGACCGGGACAGTCTATGGCTACACCTTC. Protein product: CASRPTGTVYGYTF.